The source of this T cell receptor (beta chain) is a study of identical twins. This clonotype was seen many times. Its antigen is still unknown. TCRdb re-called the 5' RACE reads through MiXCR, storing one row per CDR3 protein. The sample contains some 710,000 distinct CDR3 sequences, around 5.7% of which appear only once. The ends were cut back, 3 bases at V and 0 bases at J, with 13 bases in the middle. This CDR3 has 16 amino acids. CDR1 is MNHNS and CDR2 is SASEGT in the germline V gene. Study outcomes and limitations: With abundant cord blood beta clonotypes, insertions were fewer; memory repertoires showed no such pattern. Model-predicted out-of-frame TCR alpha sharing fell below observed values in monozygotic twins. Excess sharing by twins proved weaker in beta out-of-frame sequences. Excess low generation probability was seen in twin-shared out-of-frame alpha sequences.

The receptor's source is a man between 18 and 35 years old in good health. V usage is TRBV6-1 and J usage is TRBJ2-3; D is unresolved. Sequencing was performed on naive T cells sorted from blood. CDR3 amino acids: CASSDYGRPSTDTQYF. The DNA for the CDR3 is TGTGCCAGCAGTGATTATGGCAGACCGAGCACAGATACGCAGTATTTT.